This entry concerns a single TCR beta chain. This specimen comes from a study of blood T cell repertoires in COVID-19. Study context: The United States, Italy and Spain supplied acute and convalescent COVID-19 samples. PBMCs, B-cell-depleted T cells, or T cells provided the cDNA or gDNA that made up the material.

Per the original data handling: The assay estimated nucleated cells by amplifying reference gene primers. Measured with immunoSEQ multiplex PCR; TCRdb has only the in-frame clones, and not every one. From that table come the V and J calls and clone size; the DNA was used to work out D and trimming. The table records 270,000 or so clones, around nine tenths of them present only once. The CDR3 has 18 residues. Trimming at V came to 3 bases and at J to 6 bases, leaving 11 bases not matched to a gene. Germline-derived CDR1 and CDR2 are MNHEY and SMNVEV (reference sequence). Sequences were obtained from peripheral blood. The clonotype was recovered from a man in his forties or fifties with active or convalescent COVID-19. This chain joins TRBV27 and TRBJ2-2, with 12 nucleotides matching TRBD1. CDR3 DNA sequence: TGTGCCAGCAGTTTGTCGGGACAGGGGGCCCCTTTGGCCGGGGAGCTGTTTTTT. This gives the protein CASSLSGQGAPLAGELFF.